The 25 T cell receptor beta chains below all came from one sample that was sequenced in a study of metastatic and nonmetastatic thyroid tumors. TCRdb re-called the PCR reads with MiXCR. The table has about 26,000 clones, about 15% seen once. Ahead of thyroid surgery, no patient had received treatment of any kind. The sample taken for sequencing was blood. These receptors all stem from a female donor with papillary thyroid cancer or a benign thyroid nodule (not recorded which). Some clones in this sample may be carry-over from other donors' samples.

The chain uses TRBV6-2 or TRBV6-3 and TRBJ2-7; 7 nucleotides match TRBD1. CDR3 length equals 14 residues. CDR1 MNHEY and CDR2 SVGEGT come from the germline V gene. V shed 6 bases and J 4 bases; nucleotides not matched to a gene: 9. The CDR3 sequence: CASRGLTGKYEQYF. The CDR3, as DNA: TGTGCCAGCAGGGGTTTGACAGGGAAGTACGAGCAGTACTTC.

In its sample, this clone was seen many times. The chain has TRBV5-8 and TRBJ2-7, with TRBD1 matching over 8 bases. V was clipped by 3 bases and J by 4 bases; unmatched bases: 6. Germline V CDR1 and CDR2: SGHTS, YDEGEE. This CDR3 is 14 amino acids long. The CDR3 loop is CASSYRQGQYEQYF. The CDR3 nucleotides read TGTGCCAGCAGCTACCGACAGGGGCAGTACGAGCAGTACTTC.

In its sample, this clone ranks as medium-sized. DNA of the CDR3: TGCAGTGCTAGAGATCCCTCGGCCCTTACTCAGTACTTC. This codes for CSARDPSALTQYF. The chain carries TRBV20-1 and TRBJ2-7, with D uncertain. The germline gives CDR1 DFQATT, CDR2 SNEGSKA (reference sequence). Trimming cost V 0 bases and J 10 bases, with 16 bases left between them. The CDR3 sequence is 13 residues long.

This clone was counted at least ten times. This may arise from a read error, as a much more abundant clone is one base away. Additional DNA sequences in this sample encode the identical CDR3. In DNA form, the CDR3 reads TGTGCCAGCTCCCCACGACACTCCGAGACTGTGAACACCGGGGAGCTGTTTTTT. Amino acid sequence: CASSPRHSETVNTGELFF. The chain joins TRBV18 to TRBJ2-2; D ambiguous. CDR1 and CDR2 from the germline V gene are KGHSH and LQKENI. CDR3 length: 18 residues.

This clone showed up many times. The chain recombines TRBV20-1 with TRBJ1-2, with TRBD1 as a possible D gene (6 bases). CDR3 size: 15 residues. CDR1 DFQATT and CDR2 SNEGSKA come from the germline V gene (reference sequence). The CDR3: CRPGQGPTLGDGYTF. The CDR3 nucleotides read TGCAGGCCCGGGCAGGGGCCCACCCTTGGGGATGGCTACACCTTC.

This clone was seen ten or more times. This chain uses TRBV27 with TRBJ2-7; 8 bases agree with TRBD1. CDR3 length equals 15 residues. Germline CDR1 MNHEY, CDR2 SMNVEV (reference sequence). V was clipped by 6 bases and J by 4 bases; unmatched bases: 11. CDR3: CASSLFRGRGYEQYF. Here the CDR3 DNA reads TGTGCCAGCAGCCTTTTCAGGGGGCGCGGGTACGAGCAGTACTTC.

This clone was seen more than once but under ten times. The J gene is TRBJ1-4, the V gene TRBV12-3 or TRBV12-4; D unresolved. CDR3 size: 13 residues. V lost 9 bases to trimming and J lost 0 bases, with 8 bases between them. CDR3 nucleotides: TGTGCCAGTCGACCTACAACTAATGAAAAACTGTTTTTT. It translates to CASRPTTNEKLFF.

This clone was recorded at least ten times. This sequence joins TRBV6-7 and TRBJ1-3, with D possibly TRBD1 on 5 matching bases. TRBV6-7 is annotated as an ORF whose role is uncertain. Trimming cost V 5 bases and J 3 bases, with 29 bases left between them. This CDR3 is 20 amino acids long. CDR3 amino acids: CASSRRRRAGHLVFGNTIYF. For the CDR3, the DNA is TGTGCCAGCAGTCGACGTCGGAGGGCGGGGCACTTAGTCTTTGGAAACACCATATATTTT.

This clone was recorded many times. CDR3 in DNA: TGTGCCAGCAGGACTAGATCAGGGAACCAAGAGACCCAGTACTTC. Its translation: CASRTRSGNQETQYF. The V and J genes are TRBV6-1 and TRBJ2-5; possibly TRBD2 for D (6 bases). Germline lookup yields CDR1 MNHNS and CDR2 SASEGT. V was trimmed by 6 bases and J by 0 bases, leaving 14 bases between them. The CDR3 loop spans 15 amino acids.

At least ten counts were recorded for this clone. The chain uses TRBV29-1 and TRBJ2-7, with D perhaps assigned TRBD1 or TRBD2 (7 bases each). The CDR3 is 15 amino acids. Trimming took 5 bases from V and 2 from J, leaving 19 bases between them. Per the germline V gene, CDR1 is SQVTM and CDR2 is ANQGSEA. This CDR3 is CSVRGGSDRTYEQYF. CDR3 DNA: TGCAGCGTTAGGGGGGGATCGGACAGGACCTACGAGCAGTACTTC.

There are many counts of this clone. The chain employs TRBV14 and TRBJ2-7; no definite D call. CDR3 length: 14 residues. CDR1 SGHDN and CDR2 FVKESK come from the germline V gene. V lost 3 bases, J lost 3 bases, and 12 bases lay in between. DNA of the CDR3: TGTGCCAGCAGCCACCACAGCGAAATCTACGAGCAGTACTTC. Encoded protein: CASSHHSEIYEQYF.

Judged by abundance, this clone is medium-sized. V gene TRBV2 combines with J gene TRBJ2-7; D is possibly TRBD2 (5 bases). CDR1 and CDR2 (germline): SNHLY, FYNNEI. Trimming removed 1 base from V and 6 bases from J, with 10 bases in between. This CDR3 is 13 amino acids long. The CDR3 spells CASSEVPRVEQYF. The CDR3 DNA reads TGTGCCAGCAGTGAAGTACCGCGGGTCGAGCAGTACTTC.

This clone was found once. The chain's CDR3 is CASSLGGIAGSNHYEQYF. The DNA for the CDR3 is TGTGCCAGCAGCTTAGGTGGGATTGCAGGCTCAAACCACTACGAGCAGTACTTC. This chain uses TRBV11-2 with TRBJ2-7; D unclear. CDR3 size: 18 residues. CDR1 is SGHAT and CDR2 is FQNNGV in the germline V gene. V lost 1 base and J lost 3, with 22 bases in between.

This clone was seen many times. The chain recombines TRBV7-8 with TRBJ2-5, with D perhaps TRBD1 or TRBD2 (5 bases each). This CDR3 has 18 amino acids. Deletions cut 1 base from V and 2 bases from J, with 20 bases between. CDR1 is SGHVS, CDR2 FQNEAQ, per germline. CDR3: CASSLGRDLLVRQETQYF. CDR3 nucleotides: TGTGCCAGCAGCTTAGGTCGGGACCTTCTGGTTCGGCAAGAGACCCAGTACTTC.

This clone was seen only once. The rearrangement uses TRBV18 and TRBJ2-2; 10 bases align to TRBD2. This CDR3 has 17 residues. Germline V gene data show CDR1 as KGHSH and CDR2 as LQKENI. The junction had 5 bases not matched to a gene; V was cut back by 3 bases and J by 1 base. The CDR3 reads CASSPSSGSWNTGELFF. DNA for the CDR3: TGTGCCAGCTCACCTTCTAGCGGGAGTTGGAACACCGGGGAGCTGTTTTTT.

This clone turned up a few times. This rearrangement joins TRBV24-1 to TRBJ2-3, with D perhaps TRBD1 (5 bases). The germline CDR1 and CDR2 sequences are KGHDR and SFDVKD. The CDR3 has 14 residues. V lost 4 bases to trimming and J lost 10 bases, with 17 bases between them. CDR3 residues: CATSEGRASKPQYF. Here the CDR3 DNA reads TGTGCCACCAGTGAGGGCAGGGCATCGAAGCCGCAGTATTTT.

This clone was found many times. The rearrangement joins TRBV7-9 to TRBJ2-5; unclear D gene. Germline V gene sequence: CDR1 SEHNR, CDR2 FQNEAQ (reference sequence). This CDR3 is built from 14 residues. V shed 1 base and J shed 5 bases, with 11 bases lying between them. The CDR3 loop is CASSLESGRETQYF. As DNA, the CDR3 is TGTGCCAGCAGCTTAGAATCAGGCCGGGAGACCCAGTACTTC.

This clone was recorded many times. The J gene is TRBJ2-7, the V gene TRBV9, with D perhaps given as TRBD1 or TRBD2 (5 bases each). This CDR3 contains 14 residues. V lost 4 bases and J lost 0, with 11 bases in between. Germline V gene sequence: CDR1 SGDLS, CDR2 YYNGEE. The CDR3 DNA sequence: TGTGCCAGCAGCCCCGGGGCGGTCTCCTACGAGCAGTACTTC. It translates to CASSPGAVSYEQYF.

The table lists this clone with many counts. The chain has TRBV7-2 and TRBJ1-1; maybe TRBD1 (6 bases). This CDR3 is 17 amino acids long. Germline V gene sequence: CDR1 SGHTA, CDR2 FQGNSA. Between the trimmed V and J ends, which lost 0 bases and 4 bases, there was a span of 18 bases. CDR3 in amino acids: CASSLAMAGALGTEAFF. The CDR3 DNA reads TGTGCCAGCAGCTTAGCGATGGCAGGGGCTTTGGGCACTGAAGCTTTCTTT.

This clone was found many times. The J gene is TRBJ2-7, the V gene TRBV29-1, with TRBD2 as a possible D gene (6 bases). V lost 6 bases and J lost 6, with 12 bases in between. CDR3 size: 11 residues. Germline V gene data show CDR1 as SQVTM and CDR2 as ANQGSEA. CDR3 loop: CSVDRLGEQYF. The DNA for the CDR3 is TGCAGCGTAGACCGACTAGGCGAGCAGTACTTC.

The chain recombines TRBV6-1 with TRBJ2-2; D gene ambiguous. Germline V lookup: CDR1 MNHNS, CDR2 SASEGT. Trimming stripped 1 base from V and 5 bases from J, with 5 bases between. This CDR3 contains 13 residues. DNA of the CDR3: TGTGCCAGCAGTGAAGGGGAAACCGGGGAGCTGTTTTTT. As protein: CASSEGETGELFF.

This clone has a count of ten or more. V usage is TRBV28 and J usage is TRBJ2-3; D remains ambiguous. CDR3 length equals 15 residues. Germline V lookup: CDR1 MDHEN, CDR2 SYDVKM. V lost 2 bases and J lost 2, with 11 bases in between. CDR3 protein: CASSLRRLNTDTQYF. DNA of the CDR3: TGTGCCAGCAGTTTAAGACGGCTGAACACAGATACGCAGTATTTT.

This clone was seen many times. The rearrangement links TRBV6-5 to TRBJ1-6; no definite D call. This CDR3 region has 16 residues. The ends were cut back, 0 bases at V and 0 bases at J, with 6 bases in the middle. Germline V lookup: CDR1 MNHEY, CDR2 SVGAGI. For the CDR3, the DNA is TGTGCCAGCAGTTACTCGAGCGGCTCCTATAATTCACCCCTCCACTTT. Translation: CASSYSSGSYNSPLHF.

Within the sample, this clone is medium-sized. The chain uses TRBV5-1 and TRBJ2-2; 7 bases line up with TRBD1. Germline trimming cut 6 bases from V and 4 bases from J; bases unmatched to any gene: 12. CDR3 length equals 16 residues. Germline V lookup: CDR1 SGHRS, CDR2 YFSETQ. The CDR3 is CASTYTGQLFTGELFF. CDR3 nucleotide sequence: TGCGCCAGCACCTACACGGGACAGTTATTCACCGGGGAGCTGTTTTTT.

This clone was picked up many times. The chain uses TRBV5-5 and TRBJ1-5; D unclear. The V gene's germline CDR1 is SGHKS and CDR2 YYEKEE (reference sequence). There are 13 residues in the CDR3. V shed 3 bases and J shed 9 bases, with 13 bases lying between them. In DNA, the CDR3 is TGTGCCAGCAGCTCCTCAAGTATTGGGCCCCAGCATTTT. Translating it yields CASSSSSIGPQHF.